Below, one TCR beta chain is given with its context. The germline V gene encodes CDR1 MNHNY and CDR2 SVGAGI (reference sequence). This CDR3 contains 16 residues. After removal of 10 bases from V and 7 bases from J, the junction contained 15 bases not matched to a gene. This sample is part of a study of tumor and adjacent non-tumor tissue in lung cancer. Overall study: Samples averaged roughly 4.4 million productive TCRbeta reads each.

No cell sorting was done before RNA was extracted from the tissue. The normal lung tissue was taken more than 3 cm from the tumor edge. A modified ARM-PCR protocol with three rounds of nested PCR amplified TCRbeta. TCRdb independently ran MiXCR on the multiplex PCR reads; one entry per CDR3 protein. The table has 75,000 to 95,000 distinct CDR3 sequences, 76% seen once. Sequencing was done on a sample of distant non-tumor lung tissue. The TCR comes from a woman between 50 and 59 years old with non-small cell lung cancer. The genes are TRBV6-6 and TRBJ2-2; TRBD2 agrees at 10 bases. The DNA for the CDR3 is TGTGCCAACAGGGAAAGCGGGAGGGCTTTGTACGGGGAGCTGTTTTTT. It yields the protein CANRESGRALYGELFF.